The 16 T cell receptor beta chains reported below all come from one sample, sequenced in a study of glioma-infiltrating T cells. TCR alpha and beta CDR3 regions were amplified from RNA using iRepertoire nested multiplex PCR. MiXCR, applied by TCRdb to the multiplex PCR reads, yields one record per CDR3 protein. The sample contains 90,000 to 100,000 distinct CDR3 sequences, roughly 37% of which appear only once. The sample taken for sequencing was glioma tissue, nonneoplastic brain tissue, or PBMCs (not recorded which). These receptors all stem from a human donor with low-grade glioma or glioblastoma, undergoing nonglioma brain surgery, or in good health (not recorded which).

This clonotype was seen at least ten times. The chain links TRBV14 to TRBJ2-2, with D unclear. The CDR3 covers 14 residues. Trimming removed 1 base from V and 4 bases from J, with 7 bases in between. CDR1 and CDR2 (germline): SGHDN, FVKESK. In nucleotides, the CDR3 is TGTGCCAGCAGCCAAGGCAGCTTCACCGGGGAGCTGTTTTTT. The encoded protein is CASSQGSFTGELFF. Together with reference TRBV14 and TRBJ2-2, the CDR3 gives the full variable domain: EAGVTQFPSHSVIEKGQTVTLRCDPISGHDNLYWYRRVMGKEIKFLLHFVKESKQDESGMPNNRFLAERTGGTYSTLKVQPAELEDSGVYFCASSQGSFTGELFFGEGSRLTVL.

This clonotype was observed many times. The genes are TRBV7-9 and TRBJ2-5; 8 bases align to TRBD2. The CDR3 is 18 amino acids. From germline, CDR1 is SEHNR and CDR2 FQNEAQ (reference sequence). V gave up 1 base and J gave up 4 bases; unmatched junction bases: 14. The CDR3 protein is CASSLGVLAVPGVETQYF. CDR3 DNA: TGTGCCAGCAGCTTAGGGGTACTAGCGGTCCCGGGTGTAGAGACCCAGTACTTC.

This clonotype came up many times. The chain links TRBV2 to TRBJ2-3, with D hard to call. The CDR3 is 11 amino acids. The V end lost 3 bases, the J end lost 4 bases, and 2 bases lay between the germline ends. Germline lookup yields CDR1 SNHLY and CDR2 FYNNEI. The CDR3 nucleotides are TGTGCCAGCAGTGACGCAGATACGCAGTATTTT. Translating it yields CASSDADTQYF.

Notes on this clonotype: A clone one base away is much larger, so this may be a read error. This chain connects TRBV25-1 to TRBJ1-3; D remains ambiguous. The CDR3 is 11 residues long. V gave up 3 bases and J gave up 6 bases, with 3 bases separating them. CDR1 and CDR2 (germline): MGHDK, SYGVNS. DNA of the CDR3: TGTGCCAGCAGTGACGTAAACACCATATATTTT. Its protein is CASSDVNTIYF.

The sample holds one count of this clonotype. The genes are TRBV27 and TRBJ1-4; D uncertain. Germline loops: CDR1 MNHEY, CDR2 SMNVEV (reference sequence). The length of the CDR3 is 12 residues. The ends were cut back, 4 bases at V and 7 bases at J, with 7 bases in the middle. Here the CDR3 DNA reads TGTGCCAGCAGTTCCCCTGGTGAAAAACTGTTTTTT. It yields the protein CASSSPGEKLFF. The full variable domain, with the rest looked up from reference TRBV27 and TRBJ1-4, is EAQVTQNPRYLITVTGKKLTVTCSQNMNHEYMSWYRQDPGLGLRQIYYSMNVEVTDKGDVPEGYKVSRKEKRNFPLILESPSPNQTSLYFCASSSPGEKLFFGSGTQLSVL.

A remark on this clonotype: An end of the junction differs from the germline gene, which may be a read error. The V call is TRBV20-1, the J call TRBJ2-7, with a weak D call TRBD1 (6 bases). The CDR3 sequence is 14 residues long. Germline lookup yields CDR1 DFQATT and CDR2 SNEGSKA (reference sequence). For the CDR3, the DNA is TGCAGTGCCAAGGGGGATATGGGGTCCTACGAGCAGTATTTC. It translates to CSAKGDMGSYEQYF.

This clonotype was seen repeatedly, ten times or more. The CDR3 spells CASSIRGRLTINYGYTF. The DNA of the CDR3 is TGTGCCAGTAGTATAAGAGGGCGGCTTACTATAAACTATGGCTACACCTTC. The chain is built from TRBV19 and TRBJ1-2, with D unclear. Germline CDR1 reads LNHDA; CDR2 reads SQIVND (reference sequence). Trimming stripped 2 bases from V and 2 bases from J, with 18 bases between. The CDR3 spans 17 residues.

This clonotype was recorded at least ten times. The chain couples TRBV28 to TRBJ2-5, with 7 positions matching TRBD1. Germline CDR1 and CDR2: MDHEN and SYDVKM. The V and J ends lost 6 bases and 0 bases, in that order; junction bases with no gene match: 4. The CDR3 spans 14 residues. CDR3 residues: CASSLGTDQETQYF. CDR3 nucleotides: TGTGCCAGCAGCCTGGGGACAGACCAAGAGACCCAGTACTTC.

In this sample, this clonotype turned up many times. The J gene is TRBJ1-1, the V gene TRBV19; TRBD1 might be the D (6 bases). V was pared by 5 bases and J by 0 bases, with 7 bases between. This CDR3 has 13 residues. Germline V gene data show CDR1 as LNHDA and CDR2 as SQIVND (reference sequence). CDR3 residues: CASSQGMNTEAFF. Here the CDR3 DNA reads TGTGCCAGTAGTCAGGGGATGAACACTGAAGCTTTCTTT.

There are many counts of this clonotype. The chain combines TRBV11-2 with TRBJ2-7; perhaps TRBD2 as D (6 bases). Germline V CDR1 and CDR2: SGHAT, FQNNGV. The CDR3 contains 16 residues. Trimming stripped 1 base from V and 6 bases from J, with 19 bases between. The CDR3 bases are TGTGCCAGCAGCTTAGTAAAAGGAGGCGGGGCTGGCGAGCAGTACTTC. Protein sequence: CASSLVKGGGAGEQYF.

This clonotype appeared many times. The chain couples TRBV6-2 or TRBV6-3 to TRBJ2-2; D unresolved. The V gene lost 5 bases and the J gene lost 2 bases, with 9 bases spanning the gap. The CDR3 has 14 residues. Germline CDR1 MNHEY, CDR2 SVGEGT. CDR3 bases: TGTGCCAGCAGTGTAACTGCAAACACCGGGGAGCTGTTTTTT. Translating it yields CASSVTANTGELFF.

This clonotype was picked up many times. CDR3: CASSPSFNSNQPQHF. The CDR3 bases are TGTGCCAGCAGTCCGTCATTTAATAGCAATCAGCCCCAGCATTTT. The chain employs TRBV6-1 and TRBJ1-5, with D unresolved. V was cut by 5 bases and J by 0 bases, with 11 bases left in between. CDR1 is MNHNS and CDR2 is SASEGT in the germline V gene. The CDR3 is 15 residues long.

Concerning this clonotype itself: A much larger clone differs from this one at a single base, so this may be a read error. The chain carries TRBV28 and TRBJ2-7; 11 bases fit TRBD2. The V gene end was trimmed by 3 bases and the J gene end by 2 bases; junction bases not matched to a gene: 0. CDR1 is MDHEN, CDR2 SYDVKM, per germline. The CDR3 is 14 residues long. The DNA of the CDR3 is TGTGCCAGCAGTTTTAGCGGGAGGGCCTACGAGCAGTACTTC. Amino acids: CASSFSGRAYEQYF. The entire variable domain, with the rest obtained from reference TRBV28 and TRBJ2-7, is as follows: DVKVTQSSRYLVKRTGEKVFLECVQDMDHENMFWYRQDPGLGLRLIYFSYDVKMKEKGDIPEGYSVSREKKERFSLILESASTNQTSMYLCASSFSGRAYEQYFGPGTRLTVT.

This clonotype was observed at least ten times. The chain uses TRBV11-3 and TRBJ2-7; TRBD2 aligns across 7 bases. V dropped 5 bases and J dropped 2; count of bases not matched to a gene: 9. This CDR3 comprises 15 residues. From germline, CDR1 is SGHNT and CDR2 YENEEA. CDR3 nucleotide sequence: TGTGCCAGCAGCGGAGCAGGACTAGTGGCCTACGAGCAGTACTTC. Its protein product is CASSGAGLVAYEQYF. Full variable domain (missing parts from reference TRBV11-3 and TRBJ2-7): EAGVVQSPRYKIIEKKQPVAFWCNPISGHNTLYWYLQNLGQGPELLIRYENEEAVDDSQLPKDRFSAERLKGVDSTLKIQPAELGDSAVYLCASSGAGLVAYEQYFGPGTRLTVT.

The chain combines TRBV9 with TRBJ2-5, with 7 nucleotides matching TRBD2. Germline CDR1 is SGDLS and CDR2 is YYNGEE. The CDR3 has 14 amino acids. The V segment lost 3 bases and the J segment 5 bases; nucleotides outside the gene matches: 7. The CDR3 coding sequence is TGTGCCAGCAGCGCGGGACGGGGAGGGGAGACCCAGTACTTC. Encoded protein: CASSAGRGGETQYF.

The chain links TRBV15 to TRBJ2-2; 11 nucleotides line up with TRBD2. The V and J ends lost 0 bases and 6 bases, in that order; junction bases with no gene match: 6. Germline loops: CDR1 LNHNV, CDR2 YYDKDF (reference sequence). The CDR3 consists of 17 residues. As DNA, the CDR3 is TGTGCCACCAGCAGAGATGGCACGACTAGCGGGGCCGGGGAGCTGTTTTTT. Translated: CATSRDGTTSGAGELFF.